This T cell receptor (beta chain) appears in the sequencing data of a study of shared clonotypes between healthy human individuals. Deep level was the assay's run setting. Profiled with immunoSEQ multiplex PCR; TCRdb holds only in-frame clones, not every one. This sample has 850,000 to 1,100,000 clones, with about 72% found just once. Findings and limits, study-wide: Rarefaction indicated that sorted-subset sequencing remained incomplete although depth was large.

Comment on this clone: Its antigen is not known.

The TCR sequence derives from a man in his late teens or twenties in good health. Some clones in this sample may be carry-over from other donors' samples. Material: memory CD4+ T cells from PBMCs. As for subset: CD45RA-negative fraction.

CDR3 amino acids: CASRLARFRGRRHSYNEQFF. The CDR3 DNA follows: TGTGCAAGTCGCTTAGCGCGATTCCGCGGGAGGCGCCATTCCTACAATGAGCAGTTCTTC. The chain employs TRBV12-2 and TRBJ2-1; TRBD2, the table's D call, was not compared with the DNA. TRBV12-2 is listed as a pseudogene. This CDR3 comprises 20 residues.